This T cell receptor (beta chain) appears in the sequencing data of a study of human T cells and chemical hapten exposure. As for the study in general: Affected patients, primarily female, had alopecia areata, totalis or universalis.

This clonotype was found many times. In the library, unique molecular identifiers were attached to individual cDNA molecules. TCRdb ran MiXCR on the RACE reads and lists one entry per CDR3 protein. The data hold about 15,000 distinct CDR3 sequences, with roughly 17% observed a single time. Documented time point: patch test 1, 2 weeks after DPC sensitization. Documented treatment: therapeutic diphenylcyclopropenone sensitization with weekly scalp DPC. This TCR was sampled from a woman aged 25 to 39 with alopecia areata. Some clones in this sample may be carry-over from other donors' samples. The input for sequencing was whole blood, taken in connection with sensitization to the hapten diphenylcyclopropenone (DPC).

The CDR3, as DNA: TGCAGCGTTGTGGCGGGGGGGAGCACAGATACGCAGTATTTT. Protein product: CSVVAGGSTDTQYF. The rearrangement joins TRBV29-1 to TRBJ2-3; 9 bases map to TRBD2. CDR1 is SQVTM, CDR2 ANQGSEA, per germline. The V segment lost 4 bases and the J segment 0 bases; nucleotides outside the gene matches: 2. There are 14 residues in the CDR3.